This T cell receptor (beta chain) was identified in a study of cytomegalovirus exposure and HLA in healthy donors. Broader study findings: Sequence variants that were highly shared formed a cluster that was likely a sequencing artifact. Cytomegalovirus association was assigned to more than 150 TCR beta chains.

Comments on this clone: Its antigen is undetermined.

The PCR made use of 60 Vbeta and 13 Jbeta primers. As processed by the authors: Roughly 11 million shared chains were among the about 80 million unique TCR beta chains that a later analysis counted. Data came from immunoSEQ multiplex PCR; TCRdb stores just in-frame clones and leaves some out. The V and J calls and clone size come from that table; D and trimming were worked out from the DNA. The sample records some 190,000 clones, around 83% being singletons. Every donor was a healthy person donating bone marrow. The germline gives CDR1 MNHEY, CDR2 SVGAGI. The length of the CDR3 is 15 residues. V dropped 0 bases and J dropped 4 bases, with 9 bases sitting between them.

The source of this sequence is a middle-aged man in good health and CMV-seropositive. Sequencing was done on a sample of PBMCs. The chain joins TRBV6-5 to TRBJ2-2; a possible D gene is TRBD2 (6 bases). This CDR3 is CASSYSEGPTGELFF. Written as DNA, the CDR3 is TGTGCCAGCAGTTACTCGGAGGGCCCCACCGGGGAGCTGTTTTTT.